Listed below are T cell receptor beta chains from one sample, sequenced in a study of shared clonotypes between healthy human individuals. Some clones are missing from TCRdb's copy, which holds only in-frame ones; the method was immunoSEQ multiplex PCR. Of roughly 1,600,000 clones in the sample, less than 99% were seen once. The sample taken for sequencing was naive CD4+ T cells sorted from blood. The receptors derive from a man under 40 in good health. Each CDR3 is given with its conserved first and last residue. D genes are given only for firm matches.

D,length,J,V,CDR3
-,13,TRBJ2-1,TRBV5-5,CASSLLGGNEQFF
-,15,TRBJ1-4,TRBV7-2,CASSPGGVPNEKLFF
-,13,TRBJ1-5,TRBV28,CASKGARWQPQHF
-,13,TRBJ1-4,TRBV15,CATSRVGGLELFF
-,15,TRBJ2-7,TRBV25-1,CASSERRGFAYEQYF
-,15,TRBJ2-3,TRBV29-1,CSVEVPELLTDTQYF
-,15,TRBJ1-5,TRBV6-1,CASNLDPHGDQPQHF
TRBD2,16,TRBJ2-3,TRBV5-1,CASSLGAGAGTDTQYF
-,14,TRBJ1-5,TRBV10-3,CASRVEVSDQPQHF
TRBD1,14,TRBJ2-7,TRBV2,CASNEGARSYEQYF
TRBD1,20,TRBJ2-3,TRBV5-5,CASSLDAQTGRSTSTDTQYF
TRBD1,14,TRBJ1-5,TRBV10-2,CASGRQGMAQPQHF
TRBD2,14,TRBJ2-1,TRBV29-1,CSVRTSGGVGEQFF
-,14,TRBJ2-7,TRBV14,CASSHPRLYYEQYF
-,15,TRBJ1-3,TRBV6-5,CASRGGPYSGNTIYF
TRBD2,17,TRBJ2-5,TRBV5-1,CASSPVPSGSVIETQYF
-,12,TRBJ1-1,TRBV10-1,CASSRGSAEAFF
-,17,TRBJ1-1,TRBV28,CASSPWEAGGESTEAFF
TRBD2,15,TRBJ2-3,TRBV29-1,CSVLQLAGGSDTQYF
TRBD2,16,TRBJ2-3,TRBV9,CASSISGSDLGKKQYF
TRBD2,18,TRBJ2-1,TRBV11-3,CASSREVKLAGGVNEQFF
-,17,TRBJ1-4,TRBV11-2,CASSPHRQDWLSEKLFF
-,14,TRBJ2-7,TRBV28,CASKPGTSSYEQYF
-,13,TRBJ2-1,TRBV7-9,CAATRTAGNEQFF
-,11,TRBJ1-1,TRBV28,CASSFPSEAFF
TRBD2,19,TRBJ2-3,TRBV28,CASSSQGLAGGPSTDTQYF
-,16,TRBJ2-1,TRBV5-1,CASSRDAQSSYNEQFF
-,13,TRBJ1-5,TRBV28,CASRRDTIQPQHF
-,13,TRBJ2-7,TRBV7-9,CASSLGLFYEQYF
TRBD1,16,TRBJ1-1,TRBV5-4,CASSQRTGGGNTEAFF
TRBD1,14,TRBJ2-7,TRBV19,CASSSTGGSYEQYF
-,14,TRBJ2-5,TRBV9,CASSVADYQETQYF
TRBD1,14,TRBJ2-3,TRBV19,CASRTGGSSDTQYF
-,13,TRBJ2-7,TRBV7-2,CASSLGGLWEQYF
-,15,TRBJ2-7,TRBV29-1,CSVTFRDTQRDEQYF
TRBD2,16,TRBJ2-1,TRBV9,CASSVGASGRYNEQFF
-,13,TRBJ2-3,TRBV7-2,CASSLGSRDTQYF
TRBD1,14,TRBJ2-1,TRBV10-2,CASLTAGQGNEQFF
-,13,TRBJ1-5,TRBV6-1,CASNSVTNQPQHF
-,12,TRBJ2-7,TRBV28,CASTRGNYEQYF
-,12,TRBJ1-2,TRBV30,CAWRTSYDGYTF
-,15,TRBJ2-1,TRBV30,CAWSVREFPANEQFF
TRBD1,13,TRBJ2-7,TRBV15,CATSRTGGYEQYF
-,17,TRBJ2-3,TRBV4-3,CASSHQSGRVSTDTQYF
TRBD2,16,TRBJ2-1,TRBV28,CASSLSSGSSYNEQFF
-,12,TRBJ1-4,TRBV5-1,CASRGTGEKLFF